The T cell receptor beta chain under discussion was sequenced for a study of blood T cell repertoires in COVID-19. Cohorts were determined from participant-reported clinical history. The germline CDR1 and CDR2 sequences are SNHLY and FYNNEI. Unmatched junction bases numbered 14, after V lost 7 bases and J lost 6 bases. The CDR3 runs to 15 residues. Original data processing: Amplified reference gene primers provided the basis for estimating nucleated cell counts. The assay was immunoSEQ multiplex PCR, and TCRdb's table has in-frame clones only and misses some. Clonal size and the V and J genes are those of that table, whereas D and trimming came from the DNA. Among around 290,000 clones, 88% were seen once, and the ten largest hold approximately 2%.

The sequence was obtained from a woman aged 60-70 years in a cohort exposed to, infected with or recovered from COVID-19 (not recorded which). The chain employs TRBV2 and TRBJ2-5, with 7 bases fitting TRBD1. The specimen sequenced was PBMCs or T cells enriched from blood (not recorded which). CDR3 in DNA: TGTGCCAGCACTCGGGATTCTGACAGGGTAAAGACCCAGTACTTC. It yields the protein CASTRDSDRVKTQYF. Combining the CDR3 with reference TRBV2 and TRBJ2-5 gives the whole variable domain EPEVTQTPSHQVTQMGQEVILRCVPISNHLYFYWYRQILGQKVEFLVSFYNNEISEKSEIFDDQFSVERPDGSNFTLKIRSTKLEDSAMYFCASTRDSDRVKTQYFGPGTRLLVL.